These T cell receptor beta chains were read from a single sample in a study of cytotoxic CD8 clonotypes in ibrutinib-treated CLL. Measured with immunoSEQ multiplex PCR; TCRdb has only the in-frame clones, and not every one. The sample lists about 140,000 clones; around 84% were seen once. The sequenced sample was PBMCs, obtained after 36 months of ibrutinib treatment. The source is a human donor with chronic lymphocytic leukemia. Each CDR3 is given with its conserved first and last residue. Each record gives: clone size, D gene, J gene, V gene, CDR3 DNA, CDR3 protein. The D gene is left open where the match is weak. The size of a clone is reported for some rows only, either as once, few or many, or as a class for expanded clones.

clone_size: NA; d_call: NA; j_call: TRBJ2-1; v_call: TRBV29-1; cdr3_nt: TGCAGCGTTGACCCTGGACTAACCAATTTCAATGAGCAGTTCTTC; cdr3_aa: CSVDPGLTNFNEQFF
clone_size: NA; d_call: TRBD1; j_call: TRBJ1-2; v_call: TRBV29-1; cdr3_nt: TGCAGCTCACGGGGGGACAGACATAACTATGGCTACACCTTC; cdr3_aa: CSSRGDRHNYGYTF
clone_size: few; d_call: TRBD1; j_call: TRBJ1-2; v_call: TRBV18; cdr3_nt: TGTGCCAGCCGGCAGGACAGGGGCGGCAACTATGGCTACACCTTC; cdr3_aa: CASRQDRGGNYGYTF
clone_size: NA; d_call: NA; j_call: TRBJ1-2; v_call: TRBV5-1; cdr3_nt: TGCGCCAGCCGGCGGGAGGGAAACTATGGCTACACCTTC; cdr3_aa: CASRREGNYGYTF
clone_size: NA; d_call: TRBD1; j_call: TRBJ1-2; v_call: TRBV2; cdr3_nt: TGTGCCAGCAGTGAAGTGGGACAGCACTACTATGGCTACACCTTC; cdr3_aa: CASSEVGQHYYGYTF
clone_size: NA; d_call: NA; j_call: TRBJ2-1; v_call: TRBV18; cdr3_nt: TGTGCCAGCTCAACCTCAGGGGATAAACCCCTACGTCAGTTCTTC; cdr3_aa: CASSTSGDKPLRQFF
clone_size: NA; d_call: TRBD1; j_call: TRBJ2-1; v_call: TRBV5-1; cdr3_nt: TGCGCCAGCAGCTCCCAGGGGGTCTCCTACAATGAGCAGTTCTTC; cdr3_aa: CASSSQGVSYNEQFF
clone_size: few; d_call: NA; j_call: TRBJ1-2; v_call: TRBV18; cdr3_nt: TGTGCCAGCTCACCAGATCGCCAGAGGATATATGGCTACACCTTC; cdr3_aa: CASSPDRQRIYGYTF
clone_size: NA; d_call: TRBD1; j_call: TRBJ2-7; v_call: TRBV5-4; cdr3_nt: TGTGCCAGCAGGAAGGACAGGGTAAGCTCCTACGAGCAGTACTTC; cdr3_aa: CASRKDRVSSYEQYF
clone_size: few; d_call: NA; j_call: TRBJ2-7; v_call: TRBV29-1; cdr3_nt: TGCAGCGTTTTATGGGGTGACGAGCAGTACTTC; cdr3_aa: CSVLWGDEQYF
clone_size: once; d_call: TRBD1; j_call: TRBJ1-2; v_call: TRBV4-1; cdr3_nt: TGCGCCAGCAGCCAAGAACCGACAGGGGTGGTCTATGGCTACACCTTC; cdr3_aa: CASSQEPTGVVYGYTF
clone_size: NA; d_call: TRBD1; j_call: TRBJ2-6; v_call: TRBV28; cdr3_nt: TGTGCCAGCAGCCCGGGACAGGGGGCCTCTGGGGCCAACGTCCTGACTTTC; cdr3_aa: CASSPGQGASGANVLTF
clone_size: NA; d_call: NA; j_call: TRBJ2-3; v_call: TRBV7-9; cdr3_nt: TGTGCCAGCAGCTTAGGCCTAGACACAGATACGCAGTATTTT; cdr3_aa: CASSLGLDTDTQYF
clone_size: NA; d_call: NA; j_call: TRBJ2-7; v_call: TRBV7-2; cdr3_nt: TGTGCCAGCAGCCGCAGTACCGCCTACGAGCAGTACTTC; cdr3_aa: CASSRSTAYEQYF
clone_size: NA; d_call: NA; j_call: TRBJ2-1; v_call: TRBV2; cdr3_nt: TGTGCCAGCTGTACAGACTACAATGAGCAGTTCTTC; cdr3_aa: CASCTDYNEQFF
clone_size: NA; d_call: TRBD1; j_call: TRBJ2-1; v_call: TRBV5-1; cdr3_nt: TGCGCCAGCAGCTTAGGGACAGGGACATCTAGGAATGAGCAGTTCTTC; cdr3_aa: CASSLGTGTSRNEQFF
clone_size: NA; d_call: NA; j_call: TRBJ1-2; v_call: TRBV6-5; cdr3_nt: TGTGCCAGCAGTACGGCGGGGGGGGCGGATGGCTACACCTTC; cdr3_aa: CASSTAGGADGYTF
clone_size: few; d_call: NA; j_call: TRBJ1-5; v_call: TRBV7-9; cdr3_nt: TGTGCCAGCAGCTCAGAATCAGGGAGTAGCAATCAGCCCCAGCATTTT; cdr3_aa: CASSSESGSSNQPQHF
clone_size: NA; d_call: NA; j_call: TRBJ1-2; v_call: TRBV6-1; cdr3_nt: TGTGCCAGCAGTGGGGTGGGTACTAACTATGGCTACACCTTC; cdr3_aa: CASSGVGTNYGYTF
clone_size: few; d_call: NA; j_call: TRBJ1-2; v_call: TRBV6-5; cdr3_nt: TGTGCCAGCGGCGGGGGAGGGGGCTATGGCTACACCTTC; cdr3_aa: CASGGGGGYGYTF
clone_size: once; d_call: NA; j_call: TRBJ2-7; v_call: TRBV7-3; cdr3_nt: TGTGCCAGCAGCTTAGCCAGGTTGAGTTATGAGCAGTACTTC; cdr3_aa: CASSLARLSYEQYF
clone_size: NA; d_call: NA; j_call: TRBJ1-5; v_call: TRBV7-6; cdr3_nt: TGTGCCAGCAGCAAACAGGAGGGTCAGCCCCAGCATTTT; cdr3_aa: CASSKQEGQPQHF
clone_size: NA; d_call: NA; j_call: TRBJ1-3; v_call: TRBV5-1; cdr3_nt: TGCGCCAGCAGCTTGGAGGAGTCTGGAAACACCATATATTTT; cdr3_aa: CASSLEESGNTIYF
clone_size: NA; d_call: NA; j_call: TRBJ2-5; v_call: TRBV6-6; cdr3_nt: TGTGCCAGCAGCGGGTCAGTGAGGCAAGAGACCCAGTACTTC; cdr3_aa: CASSGSVRQETQYF
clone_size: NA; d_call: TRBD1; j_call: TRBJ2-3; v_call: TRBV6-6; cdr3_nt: TGTGCCAGCAGTACCCCGGACAGGGCAGCAGATACGCAGTATTTT; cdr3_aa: CASSTPDRAADTQYF
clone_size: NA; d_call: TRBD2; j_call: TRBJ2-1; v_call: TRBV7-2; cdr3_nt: TGTGCCAGCAGCCCTAGCCGGGAGGGCTTTAATGAGCAGTTCTTC; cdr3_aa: CASSPSREGFNEQFF
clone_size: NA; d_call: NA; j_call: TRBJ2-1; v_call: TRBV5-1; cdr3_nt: TGCGCCAGCAGCTTGGCCGGCAGGGGAGATGAGCAGTTCTTC; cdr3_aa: CASSLAGRGDEQFF
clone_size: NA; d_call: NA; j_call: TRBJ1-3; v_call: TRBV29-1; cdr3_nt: TGCAGCGCGGGGGGGAGTGGAAACACCATATATTTT; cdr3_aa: CSAGGSGNTIYF
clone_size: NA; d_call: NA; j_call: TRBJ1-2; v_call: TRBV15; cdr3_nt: TGTGCCACCAGCAGATCGAACTTGGGGTATGGCTACACCTTC; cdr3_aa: CATSRSNLGYGYTF
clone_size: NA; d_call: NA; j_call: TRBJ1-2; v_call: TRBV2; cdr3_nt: TGTGCCAGCCCCTCGGGACGGGGGTACTATGGCTACACCTTC; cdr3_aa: CASPSGRGYYGYTF
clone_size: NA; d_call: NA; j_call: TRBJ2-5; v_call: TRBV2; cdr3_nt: TGTGCCAGCAGTGTTCCCCGGGACCAAGAGACCCAGTACTTC; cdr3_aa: CASSVPRDQETQYF
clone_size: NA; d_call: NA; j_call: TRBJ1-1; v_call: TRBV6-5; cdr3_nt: TGTGCCAGCAGCTTCCAGAACACTGAAGCTTTCTTT; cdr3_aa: CASSFQNTEAFF
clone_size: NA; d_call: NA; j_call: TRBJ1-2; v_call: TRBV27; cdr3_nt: TGTGCCAGGTCAGGACAAGCCTATGGCTACACCTTC; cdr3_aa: CARSGQAYGYTF
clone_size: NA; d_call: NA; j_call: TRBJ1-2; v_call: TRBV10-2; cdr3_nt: TGCGCCAGCAGGGAGGGTTCTCACTATGGCTACACCTTC; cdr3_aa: CASREGSHYGYTF
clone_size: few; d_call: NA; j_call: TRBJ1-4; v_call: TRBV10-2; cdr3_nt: TGCGCCAGCAGTGAGTGGGCCCTCGGTAATGAAAAACTGTTTTTT; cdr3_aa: CASSEWALGNEKLFF
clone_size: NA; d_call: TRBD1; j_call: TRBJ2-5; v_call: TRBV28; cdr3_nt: TGTGCCAGCAGTTCCTCGGGGACAGGGGGTGCCCCCAGTGAGACCCAGTACTTC; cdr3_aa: CASSSSGTGGAPSETQYF
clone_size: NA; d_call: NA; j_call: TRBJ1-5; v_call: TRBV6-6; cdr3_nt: TGTGCCAGCAGCCTAGGTACGGTGGGTCAGCCCCAGCATTTT; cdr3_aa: CASSLGTVGQPQHF
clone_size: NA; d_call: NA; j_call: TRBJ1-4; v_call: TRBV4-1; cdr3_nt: TGCGCCAGCAGCCAACATCCGCTAGGGGCGAAAAAACTGTTTTTT; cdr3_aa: CASSQHPLGAKKLFF
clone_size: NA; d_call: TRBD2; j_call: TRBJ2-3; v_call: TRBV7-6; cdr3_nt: TGTGCTAGCAGCTTAACTAGCGGGGGATCAAAAGATACGCAGTATTTT; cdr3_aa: CASSLTSGGSKDTQYF
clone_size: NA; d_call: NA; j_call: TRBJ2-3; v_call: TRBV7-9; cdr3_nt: TGTGCCAGCAGCTTGGGGCTGTTCGGGCCCAGCACAGATACGCAGTATTTT; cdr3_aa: CASSLGLFGPSTDTQYF
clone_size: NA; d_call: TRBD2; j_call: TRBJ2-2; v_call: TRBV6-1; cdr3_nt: TGTGCCAGCAGTGAGACCGGGACTAGCGGGAGTTTCGGGGAGCTGTTTTTT; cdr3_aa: CASSETGTSGSFGELFF
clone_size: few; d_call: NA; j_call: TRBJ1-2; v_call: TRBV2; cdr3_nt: TGTGCCAGCAGTGATCAGGGGCTGGTCTATGGCTACACCTTC; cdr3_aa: CASSDQGLVYGYTF
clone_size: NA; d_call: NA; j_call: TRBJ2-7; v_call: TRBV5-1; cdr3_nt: TGCGCCAGCCGGGATGAACCCTACGAGCAGTACTTC; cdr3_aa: CASRDEPYEQYF
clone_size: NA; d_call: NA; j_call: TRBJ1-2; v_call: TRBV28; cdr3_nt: TGTGCCAGCAGCAGGGTCTATGGCTACACCTTC; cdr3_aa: CASSRVYGYTF
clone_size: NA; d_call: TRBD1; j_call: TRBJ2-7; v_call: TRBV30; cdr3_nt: TGTGCCTGGAAATCGACAGGGGGCAATGAGCAGTACTTC; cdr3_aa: CAWKSTGGNEQYF
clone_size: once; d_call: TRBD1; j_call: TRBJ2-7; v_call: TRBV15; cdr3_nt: TGTGCCACCAGTAGGGGGGGGACAGGGCTTTACGAGCAGTACTTC; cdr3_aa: CATSRGGTGLYEQYF
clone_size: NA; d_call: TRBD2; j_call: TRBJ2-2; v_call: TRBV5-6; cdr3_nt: TGTGCCAGCAGGGGTCTGGGAGGGGCCGGGGAGCTGTTTTTT; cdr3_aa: CASRGLGGAGELFF
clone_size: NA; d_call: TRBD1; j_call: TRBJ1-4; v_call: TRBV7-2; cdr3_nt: TGTGCCAGCAGCTTAGCGGTCCGGGGACAGGGGAGGAGTGCTAATGAAAAACTGTTTTTT; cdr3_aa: CASSLAVRGQGRSANEKLFF
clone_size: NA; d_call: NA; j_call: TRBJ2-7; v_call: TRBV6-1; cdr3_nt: TGTGCCAGCACAAGAGGCTTCGAGCAGTACTTC; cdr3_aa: CASTRGFEQYF
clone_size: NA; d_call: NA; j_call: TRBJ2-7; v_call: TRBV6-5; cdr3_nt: TGTGCCAGCAGTAGGTCTTCCTCGCGTCCTAAGTACTTC; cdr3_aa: CASSRSSSRPKYF
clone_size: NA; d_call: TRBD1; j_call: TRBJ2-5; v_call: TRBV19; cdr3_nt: TGTGCCAGTAGTGTACAGGGGGCCCGAAAGGGTGGCCAGTACTTC; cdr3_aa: CASSVQGARKGGQYF
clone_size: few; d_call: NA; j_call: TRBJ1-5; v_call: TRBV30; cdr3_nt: TGTGCCTGGAGCCAGGGTAATCAGCCCCAGCATTTT; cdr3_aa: CAWSQGNQPQHF
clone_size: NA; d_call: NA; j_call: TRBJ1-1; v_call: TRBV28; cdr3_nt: TGTGCCACCCATCTCCAGCTGAACACTGAAGCTTTCTTT; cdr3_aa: CATHLQLNTEAFF
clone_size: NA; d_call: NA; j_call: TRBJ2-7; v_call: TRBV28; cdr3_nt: TGTGCCAGCAGCTCAGGGGACTACGAGCAGTACTTC; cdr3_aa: CASSSGDYEQYF